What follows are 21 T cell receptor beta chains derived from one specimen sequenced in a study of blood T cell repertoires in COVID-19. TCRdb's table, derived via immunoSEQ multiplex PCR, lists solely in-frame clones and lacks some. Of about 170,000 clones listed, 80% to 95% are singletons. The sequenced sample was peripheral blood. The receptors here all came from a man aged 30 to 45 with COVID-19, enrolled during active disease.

Written as DNA, the CDR3 is TGTGCCAGCAAAGACACAGGAATGGAGAACACTGAAGCTTTCTTT. Translated, it gives CASKDTGMENTEAFF. The chain carries TRBV6-4 and TRBJ1-1, with a weak D call TRBD1 (5 bases). The CDR3 is made up of 15 amino acids. Germline V gene lookup returns CDR1 MRHNA and CDR2 SNTAGT. The V end lost 7 bases, the J end lost 1 base, and 16 bases lay between the germline ends.

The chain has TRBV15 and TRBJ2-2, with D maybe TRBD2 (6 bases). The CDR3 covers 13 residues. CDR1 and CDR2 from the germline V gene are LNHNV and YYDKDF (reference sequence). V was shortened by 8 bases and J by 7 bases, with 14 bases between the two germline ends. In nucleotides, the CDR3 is TGTGCCACCCACGGGAGTGGGGGCGGGGAGCTGTTTTTT. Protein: CATHGSGGGELFF.

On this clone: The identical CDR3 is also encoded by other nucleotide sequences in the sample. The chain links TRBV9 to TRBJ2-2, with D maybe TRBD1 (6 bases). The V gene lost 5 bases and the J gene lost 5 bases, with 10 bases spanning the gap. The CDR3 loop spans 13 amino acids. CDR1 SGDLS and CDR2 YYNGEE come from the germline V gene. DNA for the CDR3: TGTGCCAGCAGGGGGGCTGGGACCGGGGAGCTGTTTTTT. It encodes CASRGAGTGELFF.

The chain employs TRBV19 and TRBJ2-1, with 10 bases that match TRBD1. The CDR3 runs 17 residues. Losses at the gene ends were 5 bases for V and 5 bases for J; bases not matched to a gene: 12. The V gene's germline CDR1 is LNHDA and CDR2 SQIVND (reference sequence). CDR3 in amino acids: CASSRSPGDRGNNEQFF. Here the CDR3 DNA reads TGTGCCAGTAGTCGATCTCCAGGGGACAGGGGAAACAATGAGCAGTTCTTC.

The CDR3 DNA sequence: TGTGCCAGCAGCCCGGGGACAGTGAACACCGGGGAGCTGTTTTTT. Its translation is CASSPGTVNTGELFF. This chain uses TRBV7-2 with TRBJ2-2; TRBD1 aligns across 7 bases. V dropped 5 bases and J dropped 1; count of bases not matched to a gene: 4. The germline V gene has CDR1 SGHTA and CDR2 FQGNSA. CDR3 length: 15 amino acids.

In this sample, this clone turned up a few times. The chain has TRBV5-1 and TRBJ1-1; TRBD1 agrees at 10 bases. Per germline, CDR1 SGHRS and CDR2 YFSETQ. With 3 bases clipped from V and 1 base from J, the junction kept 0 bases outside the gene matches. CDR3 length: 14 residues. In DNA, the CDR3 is TGCGCCAGCAGCTGGGACAGGGGGAACACTGAAGCTTTCTTT. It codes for CASSWDRGNTEAFF.

The CDR3 protein is CASSLGQGQQPQHF. CDR3 in DNA: TGTGCCAGCAGTCTCGGACAGGGACAACAGCCCCAGCATTTT. The chain combines TRBV28 with TRBJ1-5, with 8 bases lining up with TRBD1. After removal of 5 bases from V and 7 bases from J, the junction contained 7 bases not matched to a gene. Germline CDR1 reads MDHEN; CDR2 reads SYDVKM. The CDR3 loop spans 14 amino acids.

The CDR3 sequence is CASSPQTPTSGASTGELFF. The DNA of the CDR3 is TGTGCCAGCAGCCCCCAAACCCCTACTAGCGGGGCGAGCACCGGGGAGCTGTTTTTT. This chain uses TRBV4-2 with TRBJ2-2, with 10 bases that match TRBD2. The CDR3 is made up of 19 amino acids. Germline CDR1 is LGHNA and CDR2 is YNFKEQ. V shed 4 bases, J shed 4 bases, and the junction held 15 bases outside the gene matches.

Here the CDR3 DNA reads TGTGCCATCAGGGATAGACAGATAAATTCACCCCTCCACTTT. It specifies CAIRDRQINSPLHF. This rearrangement joins TRBV10-3 to TRBJ1-6; D is perhaps TRBD1 (5 bases). V lost 6 bases and J 7 bases, leaving 13 bases between the germline ends. CDR1 is ENHRY and CDR2 is SYGVKD in the germline V gene. The CDR3 spans 14 residues.

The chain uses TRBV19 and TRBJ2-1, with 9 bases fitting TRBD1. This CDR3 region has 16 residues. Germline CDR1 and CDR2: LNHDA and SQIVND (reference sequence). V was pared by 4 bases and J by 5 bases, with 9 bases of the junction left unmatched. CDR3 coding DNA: TGTGCCAGTAGTAAGGGAAAGGGACAGGGTAACAATGAGCAGTTCTTC. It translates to CASSKGKGQGNNEQFF. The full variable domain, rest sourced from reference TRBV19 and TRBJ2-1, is DGGITQSPKYLFRKEGQNVTLSCEQNLNHDAMYWYRQDPGQGLRLIYYSQIVNDFQKGDIAEGYSVSREKKESFPLTVTSAQKNPTAFYLCASSKGKGQGNNEQFFGPGTRLTVL.

The CDR3, as DNA: TGTGCCAGCAGGCCACGGGACAGGGGGGATAATTCACCCCTCCACTTT. It yields the protein CASRPRDRGDNSPLHF. The rearrangement uses TRBV3-1 (or the pseudogene TRBV3-2) and TRBJ1-6; 11 nucleotides align to TRBD1. The junction had 6 bases not matched to a gene; V was cut back by 6 bases and J by 5 bases. The CDR3 sequence is 16 residues long. Germline assignment: CDR1 LGHDT and CDR2 YNNKEL (reference sequence).

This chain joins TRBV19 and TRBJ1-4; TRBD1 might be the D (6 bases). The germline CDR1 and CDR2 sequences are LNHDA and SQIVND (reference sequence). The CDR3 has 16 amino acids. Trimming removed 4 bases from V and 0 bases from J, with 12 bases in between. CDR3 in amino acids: CASSTRDTTTNEKLFF. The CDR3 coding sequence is TGTGCCAGTAGTACTCGGGACACGACAACTAATGAAAAACTGTTTTTT.

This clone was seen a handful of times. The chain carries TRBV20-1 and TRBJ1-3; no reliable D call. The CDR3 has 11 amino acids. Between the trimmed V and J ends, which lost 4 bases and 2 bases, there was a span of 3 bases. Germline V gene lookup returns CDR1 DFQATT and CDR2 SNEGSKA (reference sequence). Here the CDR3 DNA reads TGCAGTGCTACCACTGGAAACACCATATATTTT. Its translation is CSATTGNTIYF.

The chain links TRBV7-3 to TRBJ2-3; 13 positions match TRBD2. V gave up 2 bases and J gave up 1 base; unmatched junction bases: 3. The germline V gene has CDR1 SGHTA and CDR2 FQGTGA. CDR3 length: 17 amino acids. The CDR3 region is CASSLSGLAGGTDTQYF. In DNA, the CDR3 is TGTGCCAGCAGCTTATCTGGACTAGCGGGAGGCACAGATACGCAGTATTTT.

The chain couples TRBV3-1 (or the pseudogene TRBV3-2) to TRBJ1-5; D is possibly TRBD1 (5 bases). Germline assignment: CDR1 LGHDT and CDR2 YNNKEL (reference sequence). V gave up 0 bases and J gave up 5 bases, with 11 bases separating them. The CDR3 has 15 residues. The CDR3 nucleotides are TGTGCCAGCAGCCAAGAAGGGGCTAGGGATCAGCCCCAGCATTTT. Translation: CASSQEGARDQPQHF.

The CDR3 sequence is CASSWDRNTEAFF. The CDR3 nucleotides read TGTGCCAGCAGCTGGGACAGGAACACTGAAGCTTTCTTT. The chain joins TRBV11-3 to TRBJ1-1; 7 nucleotides line up with TRBD1. V lost 4 bases to trimming and J lost 1 base; unmatched junction nucleotides: 0. The CDR3 has 13 amino acids. Germline assignment: CDR1 SGHNT and CDR2 YENEEA.

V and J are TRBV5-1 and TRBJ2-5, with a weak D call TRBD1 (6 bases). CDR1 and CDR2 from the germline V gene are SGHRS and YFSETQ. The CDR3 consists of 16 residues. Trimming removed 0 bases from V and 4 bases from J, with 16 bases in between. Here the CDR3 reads CASSLARGTEGETQYF. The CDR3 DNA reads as TGCGCCAGCAGCTTGGCCAGGGGAACTGAGGGAGAGACCCAGTACTTC.

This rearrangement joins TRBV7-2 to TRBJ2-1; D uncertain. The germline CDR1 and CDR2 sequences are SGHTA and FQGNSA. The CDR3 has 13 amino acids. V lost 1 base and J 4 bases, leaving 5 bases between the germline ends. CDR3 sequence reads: CASSLVLYNEQFF. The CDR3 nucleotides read TGTGCCAGCAGCTTAGTCCTATACAATGAGCAGTTCTTC.

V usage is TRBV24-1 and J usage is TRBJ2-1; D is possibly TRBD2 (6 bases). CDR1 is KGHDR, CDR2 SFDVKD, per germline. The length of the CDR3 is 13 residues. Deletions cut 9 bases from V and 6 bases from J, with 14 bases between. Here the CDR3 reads CATGGAGVNEQFF. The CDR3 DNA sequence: TGTGCCACCGGAGGGGCGGGCGTCAATGAGCAGTTCTTC.

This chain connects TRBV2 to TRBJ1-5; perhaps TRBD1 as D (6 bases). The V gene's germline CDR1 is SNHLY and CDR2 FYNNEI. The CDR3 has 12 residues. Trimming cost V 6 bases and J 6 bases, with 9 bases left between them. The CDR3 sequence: CASRQGGQPQHF. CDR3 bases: TGTGCCAGCAGACAGGGTGGTCAGCCCCAGCATTTT.

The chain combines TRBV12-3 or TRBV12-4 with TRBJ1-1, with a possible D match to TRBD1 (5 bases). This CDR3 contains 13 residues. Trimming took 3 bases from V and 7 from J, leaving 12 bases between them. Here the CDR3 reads CASSFQGGGEAFF. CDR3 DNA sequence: TGTGCCAGCAGTTTTCAGGGAGGTGGTGAAGCTTTCTTT.